The 17 T cell receptor beta chains reported below all come from one sample, sequenced in a study of blood T cells in healthy people across ages. Combining a sample-barcoded 5' primer with a J-beta primer mix, a second PCR ran for about 6 to 12 cycles. TCRdb reprocessed the 5' RACE reads with MiXCR, giving one entry per CDR3 protein. The sample yields about 2 million distinct CDR3 sequences, 40% to 55% seen once. Sequenced: blood. All receptors come from a woman aged 40 to 55 in good health.

This clonotype was seen a few times. The chain carries TRBV29-1 and TRBJ2-7, with TRBD2 as a possible D gene (6 bases). The V gene's germline CDR1 is SQVTM and CDR2 ANQGSEA. V gave up 7 bases and J gave up 1 base, with 8 bases separating them. This CDR3 has 11 amino acids. Here the CDR3 reads CSGGVSYEQYF. CDR3 bases: TGCAGCGGGGGGGTATCCTACGAGCAGTACTTC.

Note on this clonotype: The junction shows a germline mismatch at one end, possibly a read error. V and J are TRBV6-6 and TRBJ1-2; D remains unclear. This CDR3 is built from 14 residues. CDR1 and CDR2 (germline): MNHNY, SVGAGI (reference sequence). In DNA form, the CDR3 reads TGTGCCAGCAGTTACGGCAGCACTAACTACGGCTACACCTTC. It yields the protein CASSYGSTNYGYTF.

This clonotype was counted a single time. This chain joins TRBV27 and TRBJ2-5, with a possible D match to TRBD1 (5 bases). The CDR3 covers 14 residues. V dropped 7 bases and J dropped 2 bases, with 14 bases sitting between them. The V gene's germline CDR1 is MNHEY and CDR2 SMNVEV (reference sequence). The chain's CDR3 is CASIPTARQETQYF. The DNA of the CDR3 is TGTGCCAGCATTCCGACAGCCAGACAAGAGACCCAGTACTTC.

The genes are TRBV4-3 and TRBJ1-4, with 7 bases fitting TRBD1. V lost 1 base to trimming and J lost 3 bases; unmatched junction nucleotides: 8. Germline assignment: CDR1 LGHNA and CDR2 YSLEER. CDR3 length: 17 amino acids. The CDR3 DNA sequence: TGCGCCAGCAGCCAAGGGATAGGGGGACAGTCTAATGAAAAACTGTTTTTT. Amino acids: CASSQGIGGQSNEKLFF.

This chain connects TRBV7-3 to TRBJ2-3; D is undetermined. There are 14 residues in the CDR3. Trimming cost V 5 bases and J 4 bases, with 13 bases left between them. The V gene's germline CDR1 is SGHTA and CDR2 FQGTGA. CDR3 residues: CASSQKGSSDTQYF. The CDR3 DNA follows: TGTGCCAGCAGCCAAAAAGGTAGCTCAGATACGCAGTATTTT.

The chain couples TRBV11-2 to TRBJ2-1; D not certain. V gave up 5 bases and J gave up 0 bases, with 23 bases separating them. Looked up from germline, CDR1 is SGHAT and CDR2 is FQNNGV. The CDR3 contains 19 residues. The CDR3 sequence is CASSRSPAPGDSSYNEQFF. The CDR3 region has the DNA TGTGCCAGCAGCCGAAGTCCGGCCCCAGGCGATAGCTCCTACAATGAGCAGTTCTTC.

The rearrangement uses TRBV13 and TRBJ2-4; perhaps TRBD2 as D (6 bases). V gave up 5 bases and J gave up 0 bases, with 14 bases separating them. The CDR3 contains 16 residues. CDR1 PRHDT and CDR2 FYEKMQ come from the germline V gene (reference sequence). The CDR3 DNA sequence: TGTGCCAGCAGCCTACAGCGGGCCCTAGCCAAAAACATTCAGTACTTC. Translating it yields CASSLQRALAKNIQYF. Full variable domain (missing parts from reference TRBV13 and TRBJ2-4): AAGVIQSPRHLIKEKRETATLKCYPIPRHDTVYWYQQGPGQDPQFLISFYEKMQSDKGSIPDRFSAQQFSDYHSELNMSSLELGDSALYFCASSLQRALAKNIQYFGAGTRLSVL.

In this sample, this clonotype turned up a few times. This clone may be a read error of a much larger clone one base away. The rearrangement uses TRBV7-8 and TRBJ2-7; TRBD1 is a possible D gene (5 bases). The V end was cut by 4 bases, the J end by 4 bases, with 8 bases between. Germline CDR1 reads SGHVS; CDR2 reads FQNEAQ. CDR3 size: 12 residues. CDR3 protein: CASSSDKYEQYF. For the CDR3, the DNA is TGTGCCAGCAGCTCGGACAAGTACGAGCAGTACTTC.

The chain carries TRBV6-2 or TRBV6-3 and TRBJ1-6; TRBD1 might be the D (5 bases). CDR3 length: 15 amino acids. Deletions cut 5 bases from V and 8 bases from J, with 16 bases between. Germline V gene lookup returns CDR1 MNHEY and CDR2 SVGEGT. The CDR3 bases are TGTGCCAGCAGTCGAACGGGGGTTTCTGATTCACCCCTCCACTTT. Its translation is CASSRTGVSDSPLHF.

The count of this clonotype is one. This sequence may be a read error, since a much larger clone differs from it by one base. The missing conserved phenylalanine or tryptophan at the end of this CDR3 makes a read error likely. The chain has TRBV5-6 and TRBJ2-3, with unresolved D. This CDR3 contains 17 residues. Germline lookup yields CDR1 SGHDT and CDR2 YYEEEE. Trimming removed 0 bases at V and 0 bases at J, with 14 bases between. The CDR3 reads CASSLDLGATSTDTQYY. The CDR3 DNA follows: TGTGCCAGCAGCTTGGATCTCGGAGCAACTAGCACAGATACGCAGTATTAT.

The V and J genes are TRBV7-9 and TRBJ1-4; TRBD1 aligns across 7 bases. Germline CDR1 and CDR2: SEHNR and FQNEAQ (reference sequence). J was trimmed by 4 bases and V by 5 bases; bases with no gene match: 7. CDR3 length equals 15 residues. CDR3 sequence reads: CASSKNRDSNEKLFF. CDR3 sequence (DNA): TGTGCCAGCAGCAAGAACCGGGACAGTAATGAAAAACTGTTTTTT.

This clonotype was detected a few times. The rearrangement links TRBV29-1 to TRBJ1-4; D is uncertain. CDR3 length: 14 residues. CDR1 and CDR2 (germline): SQVTM, ANQGSEA. V lost 4 bases to trimming and J lost 8 bases, with 17 bases between them. The DNA of the CDR3 is TGCAGCGTTGGTCTCCGGGCCCAGACCGAAAAACTGTTTTTT. Its translation: CSVGLRAQTEKLFF.

This clonotype was counted only a few times. The chain has TRBV12-3 or TRBV12-4 and TRBJ1-2, with a possible D match to TRBD1 (6 bases). Trimming left V 2 bases short and J 3 bases short, with 7 bases between. The CDR3 runs to 13 residues. CDR3 sequence (DNA): TGTGCCAGCAGTTTACACAGGGACTATGGCTACACCTTC. This translates into CASSLHRDYGYTF.

This chain connects TRBV6-6 to TRBJ2-7; TRBD1 matches 9 bases. CDR1 and CDR2 (germline): MNHNY, SVGAGI (reference sequence). The CDR3 totals 14 residues. V gave up 6 bases and J gave up 5 bases; unmatched junction bases: 8. The CDR3 loop is CASSQGQGWHEQYF. As DNA, the CDR3 is TGTGCCAGCAGCCAAGGACAGGGGTGGCACGAGCAGTACTTC.

This chain joins TRBV28 and TRBJ2-5, with D unresolved. The ends were cut back, 2 bases at V and 2 bases at J, with 15 bases in the middle. The CDR3 length is 16 residues. Germline V gives CDR1 MDHEN, CDR2 SYDVKM. In DNA, the CDR3 is TGTGCCAGCAGTTTAACCACGGTAGGATTACAAGAGACCCAGTACTTC. Translation gives CASSLTTVGLQETQYF.

This chain connects TRBV4-2 to TRBJ2-7; 10 bases map to TRBD2. The J call may be wrong; the DNA end is better matched by TRBJ2-5. The germline CDR1 and CDR2 sequences are LGHNA and YNFKEQ. The CDR3 sequence is 18 residues long. The CDR3 region is CASSQGGSSGGMAETQYF. The CDR3 coding sequence is TGTGCCAGCAGCCAAGGTGGTTCTAGCGGGGGAATGGCGGAGACCCAGTACTTC.

The chain links TRBV27 to TRBJ2-3, with TRBD2 matching 10 bases. Trimming took 6 bases from V and 11 from J; bases not matched to a gene: 5. The CDR3 sequence is 12 residues long. Germline V lookup: CDR1 MNHEY, CDR2 SMNVEV (reference sequence). The CDR3 region has the DNA TGTGCCAGCAGGACCTGGACTAGCGGGCAGTATTTT. Translation gives CASRTWTSGQYF.